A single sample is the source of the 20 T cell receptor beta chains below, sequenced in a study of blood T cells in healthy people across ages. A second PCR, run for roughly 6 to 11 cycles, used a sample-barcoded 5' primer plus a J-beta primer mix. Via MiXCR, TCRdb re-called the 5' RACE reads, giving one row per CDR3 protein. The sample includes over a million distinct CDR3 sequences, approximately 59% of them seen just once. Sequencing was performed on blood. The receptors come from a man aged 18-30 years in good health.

For the CDR3, the DNA is TGTGCCAGCCAGGGGGGGCCTAATGAAAAACTGTTTTTT. Protein: CASQGGPNEKLFF. The rearrangement uses TRBV9 and TRBJ1-4; 7 bases match TRBD1. Germline CDR1 SGDLS, CDR2 YYNGEE. The CDR3 is 13 residues long. Trimming at V came to 7 bases and at J to 3 bases, leaving 3 bases not matched to a gene.

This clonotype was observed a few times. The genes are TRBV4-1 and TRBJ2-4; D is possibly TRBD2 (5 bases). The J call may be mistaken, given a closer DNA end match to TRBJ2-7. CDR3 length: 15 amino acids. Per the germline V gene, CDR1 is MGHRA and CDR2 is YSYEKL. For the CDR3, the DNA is TGCGCCAGCAGCCAAGCCGGGCTAGCCACCGACGAGCAGTACTTC. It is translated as CASSQAGLATDEQYF.

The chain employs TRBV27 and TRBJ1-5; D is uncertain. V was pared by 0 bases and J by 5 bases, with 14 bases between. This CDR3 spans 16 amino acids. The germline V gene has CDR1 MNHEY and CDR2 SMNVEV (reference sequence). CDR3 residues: CASSLSSRASHQPQHF. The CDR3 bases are TGTGCCAGCAGTTTATCGTCCCGGGCCAGTCATCAGCCCCAGCATTTT.

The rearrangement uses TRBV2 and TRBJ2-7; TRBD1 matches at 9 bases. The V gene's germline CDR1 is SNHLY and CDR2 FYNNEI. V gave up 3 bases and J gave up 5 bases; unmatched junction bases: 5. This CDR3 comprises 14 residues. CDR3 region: CASSDGTGINEQYF. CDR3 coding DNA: TGTGCCAGCAGTGACGGGACAGGGATCAACGAGCAGTACTTC.

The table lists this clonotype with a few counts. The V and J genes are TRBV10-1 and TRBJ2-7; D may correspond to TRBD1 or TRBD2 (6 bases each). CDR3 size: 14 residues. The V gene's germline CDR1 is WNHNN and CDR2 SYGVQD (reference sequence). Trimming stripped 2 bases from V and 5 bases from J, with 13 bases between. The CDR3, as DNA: TGCGCCAGCAGTGAGCGGGGGACACTCGACGAGCAGTACTTC. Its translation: CASSERGTLDEQYF.

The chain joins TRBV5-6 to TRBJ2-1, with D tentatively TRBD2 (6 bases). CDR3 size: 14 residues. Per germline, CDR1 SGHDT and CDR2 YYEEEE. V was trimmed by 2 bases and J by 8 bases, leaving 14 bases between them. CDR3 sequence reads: CASSFGGVGYEQFF. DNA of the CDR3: TGTGCCAGCAGCTTTGGAGGGGTAGGTTATGAGCAGTTCTTC.

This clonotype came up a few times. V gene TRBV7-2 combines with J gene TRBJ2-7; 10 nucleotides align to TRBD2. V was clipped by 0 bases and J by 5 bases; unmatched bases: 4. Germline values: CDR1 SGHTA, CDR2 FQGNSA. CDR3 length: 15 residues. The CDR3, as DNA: TGTGCCAGCAGCTTAGCGCTAGCGGGAGACGACGAGCAGTACTTC. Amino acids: CASSLALAGDDEQYF.

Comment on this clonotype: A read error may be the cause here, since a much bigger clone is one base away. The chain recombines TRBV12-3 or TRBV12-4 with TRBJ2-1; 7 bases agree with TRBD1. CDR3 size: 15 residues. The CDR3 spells CASNSPRDSPSEQSF. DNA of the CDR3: TGTGCCAGCAACTCTCCCCGGGACAGTCCTTCGGAGCAGTCCTTC.

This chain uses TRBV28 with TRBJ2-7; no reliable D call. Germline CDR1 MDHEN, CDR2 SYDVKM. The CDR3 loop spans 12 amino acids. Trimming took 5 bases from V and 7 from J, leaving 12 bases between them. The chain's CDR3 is CASSQRPREQYF. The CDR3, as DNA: TGTGCCAGCAGTCAACGGCCGAGGGAGCAGTACTTC.

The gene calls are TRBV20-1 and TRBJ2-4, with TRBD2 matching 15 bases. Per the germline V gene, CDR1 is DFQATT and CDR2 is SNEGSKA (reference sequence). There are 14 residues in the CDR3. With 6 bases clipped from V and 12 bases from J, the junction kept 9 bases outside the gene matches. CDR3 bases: TGCAGTGCCACCCTAGGACTAGCGGGGGGGCCTCAGTACTTC. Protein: CSATLGLAGGPQYF.

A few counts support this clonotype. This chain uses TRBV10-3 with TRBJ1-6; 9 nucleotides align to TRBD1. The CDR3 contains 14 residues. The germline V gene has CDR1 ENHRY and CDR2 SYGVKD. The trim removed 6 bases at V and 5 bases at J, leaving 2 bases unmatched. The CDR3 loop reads CAISRDRDNSPLHF. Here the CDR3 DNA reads TGTGCCATCAGCCGGGACAGGGATAATTCACCCCTCCACTTT.

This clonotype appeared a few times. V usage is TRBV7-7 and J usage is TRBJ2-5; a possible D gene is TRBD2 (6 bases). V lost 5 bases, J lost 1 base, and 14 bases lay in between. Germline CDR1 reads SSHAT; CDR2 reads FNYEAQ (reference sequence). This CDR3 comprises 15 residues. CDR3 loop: CASSPLGTAQETQYF. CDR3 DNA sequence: TGTGCCAGCAGCCCGCTAGGGACTGCCCAAGAGACCCAGTACTTC. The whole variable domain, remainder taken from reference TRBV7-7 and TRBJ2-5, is GAGVSQSPRYKVTKRGQDVTLRCDPISSHATLYWYQQALGQGPEFLTYFNYEAQPDKSGLPSDRFSAERPEGSISTLTIQRTEQRDSAMYRCASSPLGTAQETQYFGPGTRLLVL.

CDR3 DNA sequence: TGTGCCAGCAGTTACCGGGACAGGGGATACATTCAGTACTTC. Its translation: CASSYRDRGYIQYF. The chain carries TRBV27 and TRBJ2-4; 10 bases agree with TRBD1. CDR1 is MNHEY, CDR2 SMNVEV, per germline (reference sequence). The CDR3 loop spans 14 amino acids. J lost 8 bases, V lost 4 bases, and 5 bases had no gene match.

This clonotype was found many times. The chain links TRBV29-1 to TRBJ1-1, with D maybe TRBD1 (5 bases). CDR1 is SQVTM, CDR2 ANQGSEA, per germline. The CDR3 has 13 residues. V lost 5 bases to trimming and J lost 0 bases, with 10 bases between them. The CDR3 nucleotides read TGCAGCGTTATGGACATCATGAACACTGAAGCTTTCTTT. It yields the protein CSVMDIMNTEAFF.

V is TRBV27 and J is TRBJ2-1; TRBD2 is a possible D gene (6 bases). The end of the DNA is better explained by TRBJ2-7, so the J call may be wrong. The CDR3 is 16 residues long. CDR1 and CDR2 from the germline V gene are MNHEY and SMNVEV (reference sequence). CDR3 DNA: TGTGCCAGCAGTTTATCGAGGGCGGGACTCCACTACGAGCAGTACTTC. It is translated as CASSLSRAGLHYEQYF.

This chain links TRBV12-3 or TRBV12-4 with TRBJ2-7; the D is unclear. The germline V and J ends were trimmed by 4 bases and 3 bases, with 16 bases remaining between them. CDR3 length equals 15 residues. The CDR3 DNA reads TGTGCCAGCAGTTCCCGTGGGTGGGATCTCTACGAGCAGTACTTC. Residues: CASSSRGWDLYEQYF.

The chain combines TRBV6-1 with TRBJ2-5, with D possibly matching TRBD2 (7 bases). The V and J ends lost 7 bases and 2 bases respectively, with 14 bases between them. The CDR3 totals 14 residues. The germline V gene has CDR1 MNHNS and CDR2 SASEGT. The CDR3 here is CASTRGARQETQYF. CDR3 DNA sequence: TGTGCCAGCACTCGGGGGGCACGTCAAGAGACCCAGTACTTC.

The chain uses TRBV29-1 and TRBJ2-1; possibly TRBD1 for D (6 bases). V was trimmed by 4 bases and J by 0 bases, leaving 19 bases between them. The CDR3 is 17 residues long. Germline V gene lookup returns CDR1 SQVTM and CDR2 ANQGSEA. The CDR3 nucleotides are TGCAGCGTTGTTGGGGGCCCCTCCTTTAGCTCCTACAATGAGCAGTTCTTC. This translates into CSVVGGPSFSSYNEQFF.

CDR3 bases: TGTGCCAGCAGCTTAGCTCCAGGGCCTACCTCCTATGGCTACACCTTC. Its protein product is CASSLAPGPTSYGYTF. The rearrangement uses TRBV7-2 and TRBJ1-2; tentatively, D is TRBD1 (5 bases). The ends were cut back, 0 bases at V and 4 bases at J, with 15 bases in the middle. Germline lookup yields CDR1 SGHTA and CDR2 FQGNSA. CDR3 size: 16 residues.

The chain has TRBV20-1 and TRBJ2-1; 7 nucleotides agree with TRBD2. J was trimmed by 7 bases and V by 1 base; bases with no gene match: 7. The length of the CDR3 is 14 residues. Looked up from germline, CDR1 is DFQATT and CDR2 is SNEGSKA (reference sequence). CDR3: CSARGGRGRNEQFF. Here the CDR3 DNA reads TGCAGTGCTAGAGGCGGGAGAGGACGGAATGAGCAGTTCTTC.